The 10 T cell receptor beta chains below come from one sample, sequenced in a study of PD-1 blockade in classical Hodgkin lymphoma. Profiled with immunoSEQ multiplex PCR; TCRdb holds only in-frame clones, not every one. The repertoire holds tens of thousands of clones, with just over 90% as singletons. As to time point: newly diagnosed, previously untreated cHL patient sample. The sequenced material came from peripheral blood mononuclear cells (PBMCs). The receptors stem from a human donor with classical Hodgkin lymphoma.

The V call is TRBV5-1, the J call TRBJ2-7, with no clear D. The V end was cut by 5 bases, the J end by 2 bases, with 8 bases between. Germline-derived CDR1 and CDR2 are SGHRS and YFSETQ. The CDR3 is 12 amino acids. Here the CDR3 DNA reads TGCGCCAGCAGGGATCCAACCTACGAGCAGTACTTC. It yields the protein CASRDPTYEQYF.

Comment on this clone: Other DNA sequences of this sample code for an identical CDR3. This rearrangement joins TRBV4-1 to TRBJ2-5; 7 bases match TRBD2. The J segment lost 2 bases and the V segment lost 5 bases, leaving 14 bases of the junction unmatched. The CDR3 covers 17 residues. Germline loops: CDR1 MGHRA, CDR2 YSYEKL. In DNA, the CDR3 is TGCGCCAGCAGCTATCATCTAGCGGAGGACCCTCAAGAGACCCAGTACTTC. It specifies CASSYHLAEDPQETQYF.

The rearrangement links TRBV19 to TRBJ2-2, with 10 bases that match TRBD1. CDR3 length: 14 residues. Losses at the gene ends were 9 bases for V and 5 bases for J; bases not matched to a gene: 6. CDR1 LNHDA and CDR2 SQIVND come from the germline V gene (reference sequence). The CDR3 coding sequence is TGTGCCAGCGCCGACAGGGGGCGAACCGGGGAGCTGTTTTTT. Translation gives CASADRGRTGELFF. Full variable domain (missing parts from reference TRBV19 and TRBJ2-2): DGGITQSPKYLFRKEGQNVTLSCEQNLNHDAMYWYRQDPGQGLRLIYYSQIVNDFQKGDIAEGYSVSREKKESFPLTVTSAQKNPTAFYLCASADRGRTGELFFGEGSRLTVL.

This rearrangement joins TRBV5-1 to TRBJ2-3; TRBD1 might be the D (6 bases). Germline V lookup: CDR1 SGHRS, CDR2 YFSETQ. The length of the CDR3 is 13 residues. Trimming stripped 0 bases from V and 6 bases from J, with 8 bases between. The CDR3: CASSLAGVDTQYF. The CDR3 region has the DNA TGCGCCAGCAGCTTGGCAGGGGTGGATACGCAGTATTTT.

V and J are TRBV7-3 and TRBJ1-1; TRBD1 aligns across 7 bases. Germline CDR1 and CDR2: SGHTA and FQGTGA. V lost 4 bases to trimming and J lost 0 bases; unmatched junction nucleotides: 5. The CDR3 runs 15 residues. The CDR3 nucleotides read TGTGCCAGCAGCTCTGAGGGACAGCTGAACACTGAAGCTTTCTTT. Residues: CASSSEGQLNTEAFF.

The chain is built from TRBV10-3 and TRBJ1-1; possibly TRBD1 for D (5 bases). Trimming cost V 6 bases and J 0 bases, with 8 bases left between them. This CDR3 is built from 13 residues. CDR1 and CDR2 (germline): ENHRY, SYGVKD. CDR3: CAIRDSLNTEAFF. CDR3 nucleotide sequence: TGTGCCATCAGAGACAGTCTGAACACTGAAGCTTTCTTT.

The V gene is TRBV29-1, the J gene TRBJ1-2, with D unresolved. V was pared by 0 bases and J by 8 bases, with 13 bases between. Germline V gives CDR1 SQVTM, CDR2 ANQGSEA. CDR3 length: 13 amino acids. CDR3 loop: CSVEDPGGPGYTF. For the CDR3, the DNA is TGCAGCGTTGAAGATCCGGGAGGGCCCGGCTACACCTTC.

V and J are TRBV19 and TRBJ2-7; D is unclear. The germline V and J ends were trimmed by 8 bases and 2 bases, with 13 bases remaining between them. Germline CDR1 and CDR2: LNHDA and SQIVND (reference sequence). The CDR3 covers 13 residues. The CDR3 loop is CASSAPGAYEQYF. As DNA, the CDR3 is TGTGCCAGTTCGGCACCCGGCGCCTACGAGCAGTACTTC.

The J gene is TRBJ1-1, the V gene TRBV6-5; D not resolved. From germline, CDR1 is MNHEY and CDR2 SVGAGI. V was shortened by 4 bases and J by 8 bases, with 14 bases between the two germline ends. CDR3 length: 13 amino acids. The CDR3 sequence is CASSSPSSREAFF. CDR3 DNA sequence: TGTGCCAGCAGTTCCCCATCTTCTCGGGAAGCTTTCTTT.

The rearrangement links TRBV7-8 to TRBJ2-1; 11 bases align to TRBD2. V trimming: 5 bases; J trimming: 7 bases; junction bases outside the gene matches: 13. Germline loops: CDR1 SGHVS, CDR2 FQNEAQ. This CDR3 is 17 amino acids long. CDR3 coding DNA: TGTGCCAGCAGCCCCCGGACTAGCGGGCGTGGGGATAATGAGCAGTTCTTC. Translation gives CASSPRTSGRGDNEQFF.